This record covers a single TCR beta chain. This entry belongs to a study of OX40 agonist ivuxolimab in advanced cancers. Overall study context: One patient with hepatocellular carcinoma and two with cutaneous melanoma, three in all, had partial responses.

Trimming pared 0 bases from V and 4 bases from J, leaving 13 bases between. The germline gives CDR1 SGDLS, CDR2 YYNGEE. This CDR3 contains 15 residues. With autoimmune disease history or systemic immunosuppression, patients were excluded. Only in-frame clones appear in the TCRdb table, and some are missing; sequencing was by immunoSEQ multiplex PCR. This sample has 85,000 to 100,000 clones, with 90% to 95% found just once. This receptor was obtained from an adult with an advanced solid tumor such as melanoma, head and neck, liver or kidney cancer. The V call is TRBV9, the J call TRBJ1-1; D perhaps matches TRBD1 (5 bases). Specimen: CD4+ or CD8+ T cells sorted from blood, collected in a trial of the OX40 agonist ivuxolimab. DNA of the CDR3: TGTGCCAGCAGCGTAGCCCAGGGTGGGGGCACTGAAGCTTTCTTT. Translating it yields CASSVAQGGGTEAFF.